Following are 16 T cell receptor beta chains from one sample sequenced in a study of blood T cell repertoires in COVID-19. Assay used: immunoSEQ multiplex PCR; TCRdb lists only in-frame clones, some missing. In the table there are some 110,000 clones, 65% to 75% of which are singletons. The sample taken for sequencing was peripheral blood. The receptors were gathered from a human donor with acute or convalescent COVID-19. The donor label of this sample is uncertain.

The chain carries TRBV4-1 and TRBJ1-4; 7 nucleotides agree with TRBD1. V lost 1 base and J lost 8; bases outside the gene matches: 4. This CDR3 spans 14 amino acids. Germline V gene data show CDR1 as MGHRA and CDR2 as YSYEKL. The CDR3 DNA is TGCGCCAGCAGCCAAGGGGACAGTCGGGAAAAACTGTTTTTT. The encoded protein is CASSQGDSREKLFF.

V is TRBV28 and J is TRBJ1-5; no clear D gene. Germline V gives CDR1 MDHEN, CDR2 SYDVKM. This CDR3 is 12 amino acids long. Trimming removed 3 bases at V and 5 bases at J, with 5 bases between. This CDR3 reads CASSFEDQPQHF. DNA of the CDR3: TGTGCCAGCAGTTTCGAGGATCAGCCCCAGCATTTT.

This clone was seen just once. The rearrangement links TRBV5-1 to TRBJ1-2; TRBD1 matches at 8 bases. The V segment lost 4 bases and the J segment 7 bases; nucleotides outside the gene matches: 6. The CDR3 length is 13 residues. From germline, CDR1 is SGHRS and CDR2 YFSETQ. The CDR3 spells CASSPRGLGGYTF. CDR3 nucleotide sequence: TGCGCCAGCAGCCCCAGGGGGCTGGGTGGCTACACCTTC.

The V call is TRBV11-2, the J call TRBJ1-1; possibly TRBD1 for D (5 bases). This CDR3 is 16 amino acids long. Germline V gene data show CDR1 as SGHAT and CDR2 as FQNNGV. V was shortened by 0 bases and J by 4 bases, with 15 bases between the two germline ends. DNA for the CDR3: TGTGCCAGCAGCTTAGAGGGCAGGGTAAGGAGCACTGAAGCTTTCTTT. Protein: CASSLEGRVRSTEAFF.

This sequence joins TRBV24-1 and TRBJ2-4; 12 bases line up with TRBD1. CDR3 length equals 15 residues. V lost 9 bases to trimming and J lost 8 bases; unmatched junction nucleotides: 10. CDR1 KGHDR and CDR2 SFDVKD come from the germline V gene. DNA of the CDR3: TGTGCCACCTCTCCCGGGACAGGGGGCGAGGACATTCAGTACTTC. Its protein is CATSPGTGGEDIQYF.

This chain uses TRBV5-4 with TRBJ1-1; D is perhaps TRBD1 (5 bases). The V gene's germline CDR1 is SGHNT and CDR2 YYREEE (reference sequence). The V end lost 3 bases, the J end lost 1 base, and 19 bases lay between the germline ends. CDR3 length: 17 amino acids. The CDR3 reads CASSSPYTDIANTEAFF. Here the CDR3 DNA reads TGTGCCAGCAGCTCACCTTACACGGACATAGCGAACACTGAAGCTTTCTTT.

Comments on this clone: The sample has other DNA sequences that encode this CDR3 too. V and J are TRBV24-1 and TRBJ2-7; 8 bases are shared with TRBD1. The CDR3 sequence is 14 residues long. The ends lost 2 bases at V and 4 bases at J; junction bases unmatched: 3. Per the germline V gene, CDR1 is KGHDR and CDR2 is SFDVKD. CDR3 bases: TGTGCCACCAGTGATTGGGACAGGCCGTACGAGCAGTACTTC. It encodes CATSDWDRPYEQYF.

The chain has TRBV11-2 and TRBJ2-5, with D possibly TRBD2 on 6 matching bases. Germline loops: CDR1 SGHAT, CDR2 FQNNGV. Trimming cost V 3 bases and J 2 bases, with 13 bases left between them. The CDR3 runs to 15 residues. CDR3 nucleotides: TGTGCCAGCAGCTTTGGGGCTAGCGCTCAAGAGACCCAGTACTTC. Encoded protein: CASSFGASAQETQYF.

The gene calls are TRBV7-2 and TRBJ2-3, with a tentative D call TRBD2 (5 bases). The CDR3 spans 14 residues. Germline lookup yields CDR1 SGHTA and CDR2 FQGNSA. Trimming took off 5 bases at V and 8 bases at J, with 17 bases between the two ends. The CDR3 nucleotides are TGTGCCAGCAGCCCCGGGCCCTCGGCGGGTACGCAGTATTTT. Amino acid sequence: CASSPGPSAGTQYF.

The gene calls are TRBV5-1 and TRBJ1-1; maybe TRBD1 (5 bases). Germline V gives CDR1 SGHRS, CDR2 YFSETQ. Between the trimmed V and J ends, which lost 4 bases and 3 bases, there was a span of 13 bases. The CDR3 runs to 14 residues. The CDR3 protein is CASSPVGLDTEAFF. CDR3 bases: TGCGCCAGCAGCCCCGTGGGGCTTGACACTGAAGCTTTCTTT.

The V and J genes are TRBV5-1 and TRBJ1-1, with D perhaps TRBD1 (6 bases). There are 16 residues in the CDR3. Trimming removed 4 bases at V and 0 bases at J, with 16 bases between. Germline V gene data show CDR1 as SGHRS and CDR2 as YFSETQ. CDR3 amino acids: CASSATGIRMNTEAFF. The CDR3 DNA follows: TGCGCCAGCAGCGCCACAGGGATACGGATGAACACTGAAGCTTTCTTT.

This clone has at least ten counts. The V and J genes are TRBV3-1 (or the pseudogene TRBV3-2) and TRBJ2-2; TRBD1 agrees at 8 bases. The trim removed 4 bases at V and 6 bases at J, leaving 4 bases unmatched. This CDR3 comprises 14 residues. Germline CDR1 reads LGHDT; CDR2 reads YNNKEL (reference sequence). In nucleotides, the CDR3 is TGTGCCAGCAGCCCAAACAGGGGGGCCGGGGAGCTGTTTTTT. Its translation: CASSPNRGAGELFF.

There are many counts of this clone. V is TRBV19 and J is TRBJ1-1; 9 bases match TRBD1. Trimming at V came to 10 bases and at J to 7 bases, leaving 16 bases not matched to a gene. The CDR3 consists of 15 residues. Germline V gene sequence: CDR1 LNHDA, CDR2 SQIVND (reference sequence). CDR3: CATAGQGGRYGEAFF. The CDR3 DNA follows: TGTGCCACCGCGGGACAGGGAGGTCGTTACGGTGAAGCTTTCTTT.

This chain connects TRBV3-1 (or the pseudogene TRBV3-2) to TRBJ2-2; D uncertain. V gave up 1 base and J gave up 6 bases, with 9 bases separating them. The CDR3 has 14 residues. Germline loops: CDR1 LGHDT, CDR2 YNNKEL (reference sequence). CDR3 residues: CASSQGSGPGELFF. In DNA, the CDR3 is TGTGCCAGCAGCCAAGGAAGTGGCCCCGGGGAGCTGTTTTTT.

This clone was seen a single time. This chain links TRBV7-8 with TRBJ1-1; TRBD1 agrees at 8 bases. Germline loops: CDR1 SGHVS, CDR2 FQNEAQ. V dropped 4 bases and J dropped 1; count of bases not matched to a gene: 5. The CDR3 sequence is 15 residues long. CDR3 DNA sequence: TGTGCCAGCAGCTCCATAGACAGGGGGAACACTGAAGCTTTCTTT. This codes for CASSSIDRGNTEAFF.

The chain joins TRBV18 to TRBJ2-6, with no clear D. Germline V gene sequence: CDR1 KGHSH, CDR2 LQKENI. This CDR3 is 18 amino acids long. Deletions cut 1 base from V and 0 bases from J, with 13 bases between. The CDR3 is CASSPRATLSSGANVLTF. In nucleotides, the CDR3 is TGTGCCAGCTCACCACGGGCGACACTTAGCTCTGGGGCCAACGTCCTGACTTTC. Drawing the rest from reference TRBV18 and TRBJ2-6, the complete variable domain is NAGVMQNPRHLVRRRGQEARLRCSPMKGHSHVYWYRQLPEEGLKFMVYLQKENIIDESGMPKERFSAEFPKEGPSILRIQQVVRGDSAAYFCASSPRATLSSGANVLTFGAGSRLTVL.